This T cell receptor beta chain comes out of a study of OX40 agonist ivuxolimab in advanced cancers. With respect to this clone: Its matching antigen is unknown.

Study observations and caveats: Patients with a partial response at 0.1-3.0 mg/kg had among the lowest clonal expansion. A proportion of nonresponders additionally exhibited low normalized T-cell clonal expansion.

The V gene's germline CDR1 is SNHLY and CDR2 FYNNEI. CDR3 length equals 15 residues. Trimming took 6 bases from V and 7 from J, leaving 18 bases between them. The data were produced by immunoSEQ multiplex PCR, yet TCRdb's version contains in-frame clones alone and is incomplete. The sample contains more than 90,000 clones, approximately 83% of which appear only once. V gene TRBV2 combines with J gene TRBJ1-4; D might be TRBD1 (5 bases). This material consisted of CD4+ or CD8+ T cells sorted from blood, taken in a trial of the OX40 agonist ivuxolimab. This clonotype originated in an adult with an advanced solid tumor such as melanoma, head and neck, liver or kidney cancer. The CDR3 region has the DNA TGTGCCAGCAGCGAAAGGTCGGTTGGGGGTGAAAAACTGTTTTTT. Translated, it gives CASSERSVGGEKLFF.